This T cell receptor beta chain was recorded in a study of vaccination and CD4 T cells after COVID-19 (dated by TCRdb to 2021 to 2024). For context, the study as a whole: In the convalescent cohort there were six males and four females, among whom were two Hispanic individuals, seven Caucasians, two Asians and one multiracial person. Participants got two doses of the Pfizer-BioNTech BNT162b2 vaccine (n=8) or two doses of the Moderna mRNA-1273 vaccine (n=2). Post-COVID blood samples from convalescent patients were collected a median of around 100 days after diagnosis, with a range of 35 to 161 days. Post-vaccine blood samples were obtained a median of approximately 70 days after the second vaccine dose, with a range of about 12 to 241 days. The cultures were stimulated with overlapping spike peptide pools from SARS-CoV-2 and from the common cold coronaviruses HCoV-NL63, HCoV-OC43 and HCoV-229E. Control cultures received a CEFX viral epitope pool as the positive control, an HIV-1 Nef peptide pool as the negative control, or no peptide. In roughly 10 COVID-19 convalescent patients and a handful of infection-naive healthy vaccine recipients, the spike-specific CD4+ TCR repertoire before mRNA vaccination was compared with the repertoire after mRNA vaccination. What the authors observed across the whole study: In convalescent patients, a median about 84% of post-vaccine SARS-CoV-2-reactive clones were detected only after vaccination, and vaccine-specific priming was suggested by this finding. The study included relatively few convalescent patients and did not analyze early timepoints after natural infection. The median number of SARS-CoV-2-reactive clonotypes rose from about 19 after infection to 38 after vaccination, but the change was not significant. Nearly all vaccine-specific clones in convalescent patients (304 of 307) were mono-reactive for SARS-CoV-2 spike rather than cross-reactive with common cold coronaviruses.

Preparation of the library involved PCR. TCR sequencing of DNA from cultured CD4+ T cells used the Oncomine TCR Beta short-read assay at the Johns Hopkins FTIC core. Genomic DNA was extracted from the cultured CD4+ T cells with the QIAamp micro DNA kit. Oncomine TCR Beta libraries made from cultured CD4+ T cells were pooled using unique dual indexes and sequenced on an Illumina iSeq 100. The paper's data handling went like this. Non-productive sequences were removed, and CDR3s that did not start with C, did not end with F or W, or were shorter than 7 amino acids were discarded. The MANAFEST web application was used to identify antigen-specific clonotypes by comparing peptide-stimulated wells against reference wells and other culture wells. Positive clones required FDR below 0.05, an odds ratio above 5, and productive frequency above 0.1% in at least two of three replicate wells. A clonotype counted as cross-reactive if it showed significant expansion both in the SARS-CoV-2 spike wells and in at least one common cold coronavirus spike condition. Levenshtein distances (stringdist) and unrooted phylogenetic trees (ape) in R version 3.6.1 were used to assess CDR3 homology. The public reads were reprocessed in TCRdb via fastp at Q25 and MiXCR, keeping in-frame beta chains. One record per CDR3 amino acid sequence lists the most common genes and DNA. The V and J calls and clone size are TCRdb's, not the authors'. The sample data list around 26,000 distinct CDR3 sequences, and roughly 70% of these were observed just once. The biggest ten clones account for 15% to 20% of the sample.

Of note for this clonotype: Its cognate antigen has yet to be identified. No qualities accompany the bases; no much larger clone lies one base away.

Reading the label with the study, this specimen's treatment or condition is: approximately nine-day PBMC culture with coronavirus spike peptide pools or control peptides (ViraFEST assay). To expand antigen-specific T cells with peptide pools and then pick out the expanded clonotypes through TCR sequencing, the study relied on the ViraFEST assay. The absence of prior SARS-CoV-2 infection in healthy vaccine recipients was confirmed by negative nucleocapsid antibody tests before and after vaccination. Each well held around 2.1 million PBMCs cultured with 9 to 10 ug/ml peptide pools in IMDM containing around 5% human AB serum and 9 to 10 IU/ml IL-2. On days 3 and 7, half of the culture medium was replaced with fresh IL-2-containing medium. Once the cells had been in culture for ten to eleven days, the EasySep CD4+ T cell isolation kit was used to isolate CD4+ T cells by negative selection. Ficoll-Paque Plus gradient centrifugation was used to isolate PBMCs from whole blood, and the isolated PBMCs were then either used fresh or cryopreserved at -140C. In general, triplicate wells were set up for every culture condition.

V is cut back by 3 bases and J by 3 bases, with 11 bases in the junction unmatched. Taken from the germline V gene, the CDR1 and CDR2 loops are SGHRS and YFSETQ. From cysteine to phenylalanine, the CDR3 is 16 amino acids long. The only DNA kept is the CDR3, 48 bases in frame from the first base. Source: CD4+ T cells from blood, cultured in vitro, taken after SARS-CoV-2 vaccination. The rearrangement combines TRBV5-1 with TRBJ1-1; a stretch of 7 junction bases matches TRBD1. The sequence was obtained from a human donor who received a COVID-19 vaccine. The CDR3 region reads CASSYDRVNGDTEAFF. The bases are TGCGCCAGCAGCTACGACAGGGTAAATGGTGACACTGAAGCTTTCTTT.